This T cell receptor beta chain was sequenced in a study of regulatory T cells in long-lasting Graves disease (dated by TCRdb to about 2021). For the wider study: Antithyroid drugs had been taken for less than 3 months by newly diagnosed Graves' disease patients. A total of 33 samples underwent TCR sequencing: some 13 from persistent and about 20 from newly diagnosed Graves' disease patients. The study was conducted in China and was registered as a clinical trial. Peripheral blood TCR sequencing and RNA sequencing compared persistent Graves' disease patients with newly diagnosed Graves' disease patients.

To note about this clonotype: Its antigen is not yet known. Nothing much larger sits one base from this clone, and base qualities are not available.

Receptor libraries were prepared by multiplex PCR. Sequencing was performed on an Illumina HiSeq 4000. To build TCR beta libraries, CDR3 regions were amplified by Arm-PCR using iRepertoire HTBI primers. Before sequencing, the PCR products underwent gel purification. On the authors' methods: Across samples, roughly 60 TRBV and roughly 15 TRBJ segments were identified and used for gene usage analysis of CDR3 amino acid clonotypes. COPE and FqMerger were used to merge filtered high-quality paired reads into contigs. Contigs were aligned with BLAST to IMGT TRBV, TRBD and TRBJ reference genes, and CDR3 was defined per IMGT. Highly expanded clones were defined as clonotypes with a frequency above 0.1%. Shannon entropy served as the measure of repertoire diversity, while the Gini coefficient captured V-J evenness. A clonotype found in more than one individual was treated as public. In TCRdb, the public reads were trimmed at Q25 with fastp and aligned with MiXCR, with productive beta chains retained. Each CDR3 protein gets just one entry, which takes the most common genes and DNA from the rows behind it. In this record, the V and J calls reflect TCRdb's handling and not the investigators' own analysis. This sample has roughly 560,000 distinct CDR3 sequences in its table, and 15% to 20% of those were observed once. The ten most abundant clones make up roughly 25% of the sample.

CDR1 and CDR2, per the germline V gene (reference sequence), are LGHDT and YNNKEL. The CDR3 spans 15 residues, from the cysteine through the phenylalanine. The DNA shown is the 45-base CDR3, in frame from base 1. V is pared back by 2 bases and J by 7 bases, with 15 bases lying between the germline termini. General study outcomes and caveats: The authors noted that the small sample size was a limitation that may lower accuracy. Persistent disease showed preferential use of TRBV28, TRBJ1-2 and TRBJ2-5, whereas newly diagnosed disease favored TRBV20-1 and TRBJ2-1. A larger number of public clonotypes was shared among persistent patients (more than 2,500) than among newly diagnosed patients (over 850). Peripheral blood alone was examined, since thyroid tissue, which constituted the primary lesion, could not be accessed. Compared with newly diagnosed patients, persistent Graves' disease patients had lower TCR Shannon entropy and fewer highly expanded clones, which suggests clonal expansion. Only the TCR beta chain was sequenced and analyzed.

According to the study, the label for this sample's time point signals: newly diagnosed GD, antithyroid drugs for less than 3 months. RNA was extracted from PBMCs in TRIzol for both TCR sequencing and RNA sequencing. Graves' disease was diagnosed according to American Thyroid Association guidelines. Patients were recruited from an endocrinology department in Xi'an, China. From each patient, around 9.3 milliliters of peripheral blood was collected into an EDTA anticoagulant tube. Ficoll Paque Plus density gradient separation was used to isolate PBMCs, and no further T cell sorting was performed. An Agilent 2100 Bioanalyzer and agarose gel were used to check RNA quality, and a NanoDrop 2000 was used to measure RNA concentration. These same data were also listed under a study on T cells in Graves' hyperthyroidism and ophthalmopathy. Taken from the second paper: Graves' hyperthyroidism was defined as stable when no progression to ophthalmopathy occurred over 18 months of follow-up. Hyperthyroidism patients were aged 18 to 65 years and newly diagnosed, with disease duration of less than 2 months. Exclusion was applied to patients with uncontrolled infections, other autoimmune diseases, pregnancy or lactation. Diagnoses were established on the basis of clinical symptoms, serum thyroxine and TRAb, thyroid ultrasound, and orbital computed tomography. The TCR CDR3 was subjected to a first round of RT-PCR using the HTBI primer set and the Qiagen OneStep RT-PCR kit. Most expanded thyroid clonotypes (frequency above 0.001) were also found in blood, which suggests that blood repertoires may mirror thyroid immune responses. A 13 V-J signature model separated ophthalmopathy from stable hyperthyroidism, with approximately 87% sensitivity and 81% to 82% specificity in cross-validation and 80%/75% in testing. In validation, progression to ophthalmopathy was predicted by the model with about 70% sensitivity and roughly 76% specificity, a median of 6.5 months before onset. A discovery cohort of roughly 100 patients, 43 with Graves' ophthalmopathy and 57 with stable Graves' hyperthyroidism, was used to find distinguishing TCR V-J signatures. An independent validation cohort of some 18 hyperthyroidism patients and about 16 patients who later progressed to ophthalmopathy tested prospective prediction of ophthalmopathy. The approximately 90 discovery patients were randomly split 7:3 into training and test sets. In addition, the study compared T-cell repertoires in thyroid tissue and in blood from over 5 Graves' hyperthyroidism patients. Once sampling was done, hyperthyroidism patients were given methimazole at a starting dose of 30 mg daily, whereas ophthalmopathy patients were given high-dose intravenous methylprednisolone. A second multiplex PCR round built the libraries, followed by size selection and purification. Libraries were sequenced paired-end with 100 bp reads on an Illumina HiSeq2000. SOAPnuke was used to process the raw data, throwing out any read that contained adapters or uncalled bases, had a mean Phred below 15, or lacked an exact constant-primer or identifier match. COPE v1.2.5 was used to merge the high-quality paired reads, and each unique nucleotide sequence was defined as a clonotype. Clonotypes were aligned to IMGT TRBV, TRBD and TRBJ reference segments using MiTCR v1.1. Analysis was restricted to V-J combinations with a frequency above 0.0001, which covered 98% to 99.2% of repertoires. The TCS score was defined as the ratio of F50 (clonal expansion) to E x V (chaos), calculated using BLOSUM62-based TCRdist between CDR3 peptides within each V-J. Welch's t-statistics and random forest reduced just over 500 V-J features to 10 to 15, which were used in a naive Bayes classifier (R e1071). Sample size was not statistically predetermined, and investigators were not blinded to group allocation. TCR Vbeta CDR3 sequencing of 120 to 150 peripheral blood samples (approximately 44 ophthalmopathy, around 80 hyperthyroidism and roughly 17 progressor patients) is reported in the paper.

Sequenced here: peripheral blood mononuclear cells (PBMCs), sampled at new diagnosis, from a patient treated with antithyroid drugs. The receptor comes from a woman in her forties or fifties with Graves disease. Donor details come from another sample of the same person, matched by shared clones. This chain joins TRBV3-1 to TRBJ1-5; the D segment could be TRBD1, given 5 matching bases. The CDR3 corresponds to CASSQLPGAQQPQHF. The DNA is as follows: TGTGCCAGCAGCCAACTCCCCGGGGCCCAACAGCCCCAGCATTTT.